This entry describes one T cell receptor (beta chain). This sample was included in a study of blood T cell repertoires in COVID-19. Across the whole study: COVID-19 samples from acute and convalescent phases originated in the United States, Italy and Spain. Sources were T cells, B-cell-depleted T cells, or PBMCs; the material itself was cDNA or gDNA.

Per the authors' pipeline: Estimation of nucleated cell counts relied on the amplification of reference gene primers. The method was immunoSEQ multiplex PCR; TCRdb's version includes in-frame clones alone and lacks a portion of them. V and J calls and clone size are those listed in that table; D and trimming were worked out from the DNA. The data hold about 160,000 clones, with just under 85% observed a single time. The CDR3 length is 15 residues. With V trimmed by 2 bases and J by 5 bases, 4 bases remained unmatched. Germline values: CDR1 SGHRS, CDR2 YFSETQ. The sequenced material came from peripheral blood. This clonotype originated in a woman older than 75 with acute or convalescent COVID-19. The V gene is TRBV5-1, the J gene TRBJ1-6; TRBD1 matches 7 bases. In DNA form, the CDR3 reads TGCGCCAGCAGCTTCTCCGGGACAGATAATTCACCCCTCCACTTT. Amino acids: CASSFSGTDNSPLHF.